This T cell receptor beta chain was recovered during a study of shared clonotypes between healthy human individuals. This clone was detected only a few times. Libraries were prepared by immunoSEQ multiplex PCR; TCRdb keeps only in-frame clonotypes and omits some of them. The sample gives 950,000 to 1,100,000 clones, under 80% of which show up once; approximately 1.5% is in the top ten. This CDR3 region has 18 residues. In germline, CDR1 is SGHRS, CDR2 YFSETQ. V dropped 9 bases and J dropped 9 bases, with 31 bases sitting between them. The origin of this receptor is a man younger than 30 in good health. Material: memory CD4+ T cells sorted from blood. Sample subset: CD45RA-negative fraction. V usage is TRBV5-1 and J usage is TRBJ1-6; possible D gene TRBD1, 6 bases. CDR3 bases: TGCGCCAAGCAGGGGCTGAGGTTCCCAAAGCCCCATAGTTCACCCCTCCACTTT. It translates to CAKQGLRFPKPHSSPLHF.